These 15 T cell receptor beta chains came from one sample sequenced in a study of identical twins. TCRdb re-derived calls from the 5' RACE reads in MiXCR, one entry per CDR3 protein. The repertoire holds 150,000 or so distinct CDR3 sequences, with around 3.5% as singletons. The sequenced sample was memory T cells sorted from blood. Receptors originate from a man younger than 35 in good health.

This clonotype was counted many times. This chain uses TRBV29-1 with TRBJ1-1, with D possibly TRBD1 on 5 matching bases. Looked up from germline, CDR1 is SQVTM and CDR2 is ANQGSEA. The CDR3 totals 14 residues. The germline V and J ends were trimmed by 3 bases and 5 bases, with 16 bases remaining between them. The CDR3 spells CSVEPLYGGTEAFF. CDR3 DNA sequence: TGCAGCGTTGAGCCCTTGTACGGGGGGACTGAAGCTTTCTTT.

This rearrangement joins TRBV9 to TRBJ2-3, with D possibly TRBD1 on 5 matching bases. Germline-derived CDR1 and CDR2 are SGDLS and YYNGEE. With 2 bases removed from V and 4 bases from J, the gap between germline ends came to 11 bases. The CDR3 has 14 residues. CDR3: CASSVKGHADTQYF. In DNA, the CDR3 is TGTGCCAGCAGCGTGAAGGGGCACGCAGATACGCAGTATTTT.

This clonotype was recorded at least ten times. V usage is TRBV19 and J usage is TRBJ1-5; possible D gene TRBD1, 6 bases. The V gene lost 8 bases and the J gene lost 7 bases, with 18 bases spanning the gap. Germline values: CDR1 LNHDA, CDR2 SQIVND (reference sequence). CDR3 size: 14 residues. The CDR3 protein is CASAAWGAGQPQHF. The DNA of the CDR3 is TGTGCCAGTGCTGCTTGGGGGGCAGGGCAGCCCCAGCATTTT.

This clonotype was observed at least ten times. The chain recombines TRBV20-1 with TRBJ1-2; D unclear. CDR3 size: 13 residues. Trimming shortened V by 0 bases and J by 5 bases, and 10 bases separated the two germline ends. The V gene's germline CDR1 is DFQATT and CDR2 SNEGSKA (reference sequence). This CDR3 reads CSAREGTTYGYTF. DNA of the CDR3: TGCAGTGCTAGAGAGGGCACCACTTATGGCTACACCTTC.

The chain couples TRBV3-1 to TRBJ2-1; no firm D call. Trimming removed 4 bases from V and 0 bases from J, with 19 bases in between. This CDR3 comprises 18 residues. CDR1 is LGHDT and CDR2 is YNNKEL in the germline V gene (reference sequence). The CDR3 reads CASSLRTQAVSSYNEQFF. The DNA of the CDR3 is TGTGCCAGCAGCCTCCGCACTCAGGCGGTTAGCTCCTACAATGAGCAGTTCTTC.

The V gene is TRBV3-1, the J gene TRBJ2-1; weak D call: TRBD2 (5 bases). The germline CDR1 and CDR2 sequences are LGHDT and YNNKEL (reference sequence). The CDR3 is made up of 13 amino acids. With 7 bases removed from V and 7 bases from J, the gap between germline ends came to 14 bases. The CDR3 DNA reads TGTGCCAGCACCCTACTAGAGGGAAATGAGCAGTTCTTC. Protein: CASTLLEGNEQFF.

This clonotype was counted many times. The chain joins TRBV15 to TRBJ2-3; D might be TRBD2 (6 bases). The CDR3 has 18 amino acids. Trimming cost V 11 bases and J 1 base, with 28 bases left between them. CDR1 and CDR2 (germline): LNHNV, YYDKDF (reference sequence). Here the CDR3 DNA reads TGTGCCGCCTCGGTCGGTCGGGCTAGCGCGGATGGCACAGATACGCAGTATTTT. Protein sequence: CAASVGRASADGTDTQYF.

The chain carries TRBV18 and TRBJ2-7, with 12 bases fitting TRBD2. The J segment lost 3 bases and the V segment lost 3 bases, leaving 3 bases of the junction unmatched. CDR3 size: 15 residues. Germline V gives CDR1 KGHSH, CDR2 LQKENI. Here the CDR3 reads CASSPGLAGNYEQYV. CDR3 nucleotide sequence: TGTGCCAGCTCACCCGGACTAGCGGGGAACTACGAGCAGTACGTC.

This clonotype has a count of ten or more. V usage is TRBV12-3 or TRBV12-4 and J usage is TRBJ2-1, with 15 nucleotides matching TRBD2. The CDR3 extends over 15 amino acids. The J segment lost 7 bases and the V segment lost 6 bases, leaving 4 bases of the junction unmatched. This CDR3 reads CASRRTSGRGNEQFF. As DNA, the CDR3 is TGTGCCAGCAGGAGGACTAGCGGGAGGGGGAATGAGCAGTTCTTC.

This clonotype was detected ten times or more. The V call is TRBV6-6, the J call TRBJ1-1; 7 bases map to TRBD1. Germline V gene lookup returns CDR1 MNHNY and CDR2 SVGAGI (reference sequence). This CDR3 is built from 13 residues. The V and J ends lost 7 bases and 4 bases, in that order; junction bases with no gene match: 6. Here the CDR3 DNA reads TGTGCCAGCAACCAGGGACAGACCACTGAAGCTTTCTTT. It codes for CASNQGQTTEAFF.

This clonotype was picked up many times. The rearrangement uses TRBV27 and TRBJ1-2; 7 bases are a match to TRBD1. This CDR3 is built from 15 residues. Germline CDR1 MNHEY, CDR2 SMNVEV (reference sequence). With 6 bases clipped from V and 1 base from J, the junction kept 8 bases outside the gene matches. CDR3 coding DNA: TGTGCCAGCAGCGGACATAACAGGGGTAACTATGGCTACACCTTC. Encoded protein: CASSGHNRGNYGYTF.

The J gene is TRBJ2-3, the V gene TRBV5-5, with a possible D match to TRBD1 (6 bases). The germline gives CDR1 SGHKS, CDR2 YYEKEE (reference sequence). V gave up 6 bases and J gave up 2 bases, with 13 bases separating them. The CDR3 totals 14 residues. The CDR3 bases are TGTGCCAGCATCTTCTGGGGGCCCACAGATACGCAGTATTTT. Residues: CASIFWGPTDTQYF. The full variable domain, with the rest looked up from reference TRBV5-5 and TRBJ2-3, is DAGVTQSPTHLIKTRGQQVTLRCSPISGHKSVSWYQQVLGQGPQFIFQYYEKEERGRGNFPDRFSARQFPNYSSELNVNALLLGDSALYLCASIFWGPTDTQYFGPGTRLTVL.

The sample holds many counts of this clonotype. The genes are TRBV20-1 and TRBJ1-4; D is unresolved. Trimming took off 6 bases at V and 0 bases at J, with 14 bases between the two ends. This CDR3 has 15 amino acids. Germline values: CDR1 DFQATT, CDR2 SNEGSKA (reference sequence). The CDR3 spells CSAVPGVATNEKLFF. CDR3 nucleotide sequence: TGCAGTGCCGTTCCGGGAGTCGCAACTAATGAAAAACTGTTTTTT.

In its sample, this clonotype was seen many times. The rearrangement uses TRBV7-6 and TRBJ1-1, with D possibly being TRBD1 (6 bases). Germline lookup yields CDR1 SGHVS and CDR2 FNYEAQ. The CDR3 runs 14 residues. Trimming cost V 5 bases and J 4 bases, with 14 bases left between them. The chain's CDR3 is CASSKQGIATEAFF. In DNA, the CDR3 is TGTGCCAGCAGCAAACAGGGTATCGCCACTGAAGCTTTCTTT.

Ten or more counts support this clonotype. The rearrangement joins TRBV24-1 to TRBJ2-1; TRBD2 might be the D (6 bases). The CDR3 covers 18 residues. Trimming took 2 bases from V and 4 from J, leaving 20 bases between them. Per the germline V gene, CDR1 is KGHDR and CDR2 is SFDVKD. CDR3 bases: TGTGCCACCAGTGATTATCGCAGCGGCGGGAACCAGTACAATGAGCAGTTCTTC. Translated, it gives CATSDYRSGGNQYNEQFF.